This T cell receptor (beta chain) was sequenced during a study of shared clonotypes between healthy human individuals. Libraries were prepared by immunoSEQ multiplex PCR; TCRdb keeps only in-frame clonotypes and omits some of them. In the table there are 2 million to 2.5 million clones, approximately 96% of which are singletons. This TCR derives from a man aged 18 to 30 in good health. The sequenced sample consisted of naive CD4+ T cells sorted from blood. The subset here: CD45RA+ positively selected.

The CDR3 DNA follows: TGTGCCAGCAGCTTGGTACTAGTTGAGACCCAGTACTTC. Protein: CASSLVLVETQYF. This chain joins TRBV5-6 and TRBJ2-5; perhaps TRBD2 as D (5 bases). The CDR3 extends over 13 amino acids. V was shortened by 0 bases and J by 5 bases, with 8 bases between the two germline ends. The V gene's germline CDR1 is SGHDT and CDR2 YYEEEE.